The clone carrying this T cell receptor (beta chain) turned up a few times. Its target is not known. Deletions cut 3 bases from V and 1 base from J, with 13 bases between. CDR1 is SQVTM, CDR2 ANQGSEA, per germline. This CDR3 is built from 14 residues. This specimen belongs to a study of beta chain features in type 1 diabetes. Study-level points and caveats: When VDJ junctions were examined, type 1 diabetes patients showed fewer insertions and more deletions.

Investigators reverse transcribed all isolated RNA, so they sequenced expressed TCRB transcripts. Generated by immunoSEQ multiplex PCR, the TCRdb table keeps only in-frame clones and is missing some. The table lists some 240,000 clones, about a tenth of them singletons, with 1% to 1.5% in the top ten. The sequenced sample was central memory CD4+ T cells from blood. The chain has TRBV29-1 and TRBJ2-7; weak D call: TRBD2 (5 bases). The clonotype originates from a man between 18 and 35 years old in good health. This chain's CDR3 is CSVEARGTSYEQYF. CDR3 in DNA: TGCAGCGTTGAGGCCCGGGGAACTTCCTACGAGCAGTACTTC.